These 28 T cell receptor beta chains were sequenced from one sample in a study of spatial heterogeneity in lung cancer (dated by TCRdb to between 2018 and 2020). The time point label here, explained by the study, means: sample taken at primary tumor resection. For TCR sequencing, whole RNA was extracted from tumor and nontumor lung tissue, or from cryopreserved PBMC samples, and no cell sorting was done. Receptor amplification or capture employed 5' RACE. Sequencing used a NextSeq 500. Clones were called with MiXCR by TCRdb after fastp trimmed the public reads at Q25, and only in-frame beta chains were retained. Rows matching on CDR3 protein sequence are summarized as one entry with the most common DNA and genes. This sample comprises 90,000 to 95,000 distinct CDR3 sequences, more than 10% of them detected only once. The ten largest clones represent approximately 39% of the sample. The specimen was PBMCs, collected at surgery. These receptors all come from a male donor with early-stage non-small cell lung cancer.

This clonotype was observed a few times. CDR3 DNA sequence: TGTGCCAGCAGTTTTCGACGGACTAGCAATCAGCCCCAGCATTTT. This codes for CASSFRRTSNQPQHF. The rearrangement joins TRBV28 to TRBJ1-5, with unresolved D. Deletions cut 3 bases from V and 0 bases from J, with 9 bases between. Germline V CDR1 and CDR2: MDHEN, SYDVKM. The CDR3 has 15 residues.

This rearrangement joins TRBV5-1 to TRBJ2-3; D not resolved. CDR1 and CDR2 from the germline V gene are SGHRS and YFSETQ. CDR3 size: 16 residues. Trimming stripped 0 bases from V and 1 base from J, with 12 bases between. The CDR3 reads CASSLVHSEGTDTQYF. The CDR3 nucleotides read TGCGCCAGCAGCTTGGTACACTCAGAAGGCACAGATACGCAGTATTTT.

Only a few counts were recorded for this clonotype. This CDR3 is CASYRRRDRVEAFF. The CDR3 nucleotides read TGTGCCAGCTATCGACGCCGGGACAGGGTTGAAGCTTTCTTT. J is TRBJ1-1 and V is TRBV27; the match to TRBD1 covers 9 bases. The CDR3 extends over 14 amino acids. After removal of 8 bases from V and 7 bases from J, the junction contained 11 bases not matched to a gene. Per germline, CDR1 MNHEY and CDR2 SMNVEV (reference sequence).

A few counts support this clonotype. The chain links TRBV18 to TRBJ1-2; 9 bases agree with TRBD1. The CDR3 spans 15 residues. Losses at the gene ends were 3 bases for V and 0 bases for J; bases not matched to a gene: 2. The germline V gene has CDR1 KGHSH and CDR2 LQKENI. CDR3 coding DNA: TGTGCCAGCTCACCGGGACAGGGAGCTAACTATGGCTACACCTTC. It is translated as CASSPGQGANYGYTF.

The chain links TRBV20-1 to TRBJ2-7; the match to TRBD1 covers 7 bases. CDR1 is DFQATT and CDR2 is SNEGSKA in the germline V gene (reference sequence). The CDR3 covers 13 residues. V gave up 7 bases and J gave up 5 bases; unmatched junction bases: 11. The CDR3 sequence is CSGPRQGSHEQYF. CDR3 nucleotides: TGCAGTGGGCCCAGACAGGGTAGCCACGAGCAGTACTTC.

This clonotype has at least ten counts. The rearrangement joins TRBV13 to TRBJ2-6; no reliable D call. Germline V gene sequence: CDR1 PRHDT, CDR2 FYEKMQ (reference sequence). This CDR3 has 14 amino acids. Trimming took off 4 bases at V and 0 bases at J, with 4 bases between the two ends. The DNA for the CDR3 is TGTGCCAGCAGCTCCAGCTCTGGGGCCAACGTCCTGACTTTC. The encoded protein is CASSSSSGANVLTF. Full variable domain (remainder filled in from reference TRBV13 and TRBJ2-6): AAGVIQSPRHLIKEKRETATLKCYPIPRHDTVYWYQQGPGQDPQFLISFYEKMQSDKGSIPDRFSAQQFSDYHSELNMSSLELGDSALYFCASSSSSGANVLTFGAGSRLTVL.

V is TRBV29-1 and J is TRBJ2-1, with D tentatively TRBD2 (5 bases). V was cut by 3 bases and J by 0 bases, with 9 bases left in between. This CDR3 has 14 residues. Germline CDR1 SQVTM, CDR2 ANQGSEA. The CDR3 DNA reads as TGCAGCGTTGAGGGAGCAGGCTCCTACAATGAGCAGTTCTTC. Residues: CSVEGAGSYNEQFF.

This clonotype was detected a few times. V usage is TRBV7-3 and J usage is TRBJ2-3; 7 bases are a match to TRBD2. V lost 5 bases to trimming and J lost 4 bases; unmatched junction nucleotides: 12. Per the germline V gene, CDR1 is SGHTA and CDR2 is FQGTGA. This CDR3 is 16 amino acids long. CDR3 bases: TGTGCCAGCAGCCCGCTAGGCGGGAGACGGGCAGATACGCAGTATTTT. It specifies CASSPLGGRRADTQYF.

This clonotype was picked up a small number of times. This CDR3 reads CASSFDTYNEQFF. The CDR3 DNA reads TGTGCCAGCAGTTTCGACACCTACAATGAGCAGTTCTTC. The V and J genes are TRBV12-3 or TRBV12-4 and TRBJ2-1, with D unclear. Trimming stripped 3 bases from V and 2 bases from J, with 5 bases between. CDR3 length: 13 amino acids.

This clonotype was detected ten times or more. The chain is built from TRBV5-6 and TRBJ1-2; no firm D call. The CDR3 covers 12 residues. Germline V gene sequence: CDR1 SGHDT, CDR2 YYEEEE. The V end was cut by 6 bases, the J end by 3 bases, with 9 bases between. In nucleotides, the CDR3 is TGTGCCAGCACCAATAGACACTATGGCTACACCTTC. This sequence encodes CASTNRHYGYTF. The variable domain in full, completed from reference TRBV5-6 and TRBJ1-2, reads DAGVTQSPTHLIKTRGQQVTLRCSPKSGHDTVSWYQQALGQGPQFIFQYYEEEERQRGNFPDRFSGHQFPNYSSELNVNALLLGDSALYLCASTNRHYGYTFGSGTRLTVV.

The rearrangement uses TRBV7-8 and TRBJ1-2; D remains ambiguous. The CDR3 is made up of 14 amino acids. The V gene's germline CDR1 is SGHVS and CDR2 FQNEAQ. The V end was cut by 2 bases, the J end by 3 bases, with 10 bases between. For the CDR3, the DNA is TGTGCCAGCAGCTTACAGGACGGATACTATGGCTACACCTTC. This encodes CASSLQDGYYGYTF.

This clonotype showed up just a few times. V gene TRBV3-1 combines with J gene TRBJ2-1, with D tentatively TRBD1 or TRBD2 (5 bases each). The CDR3 covers 14 residues. V was shortened by 4 bases and J by 6 bases, with 13 bases between the two germline ends. Per the germline V gene, CDR1 is LGHDT and CDR2 is YNNKEL (reference sequence). In DNA, the CDR3 is TGTGCCAGCAGCCTGAGGGGACGGGCCAATGAGCAGTTCTTC. Protein: CASSLRGRANEQFF.

Only a few counts were recorded for this clonotype. This sequence joins TRBV14 and TRBJ1-1; perhaps TRBD1 as D (5 bases). Trimming shortened V by 4 bases and J by 7 bases, and 19 bases separated the two germline ends. This CDR3 comprises 15 residues. The germline V gene has CDR1 SGHDN and CDR2 FVKESK. CDR3 sequence (DNA): TGTGCCAGCAGCCGAGAAAATGGGGCGCGACGTGAAGCTTTCTTT. This sequence encodes CASSRENGARREAFF. Full variable domain (rest looked up from reference TRBV14 and TRBJ1-1): EAGVTQFPSHSVIEKGQTVTLRCDPISGHDNLYWYRRVMGKEIKFLLHFVKESKQDESGMPNNRFLAERTGGTYSTLKVQPAELEDSGVYFCASSRENGARREAFFGQGTRLTVV.

In this sample, this clonotype turned up many times. The chain joins TRBV29-1 to TRBJ2-7; no firm D call. The CDR3 has 13 amino acids. Germline V gene data show CDR1 as SQVTM and CDR2 as ANQGSEA. V was shortened by 5 bases and J by 1 base, with 12 bases between the two germline ends. CDR3 in amino acids: CSVIQDQSYEQYF. The CDR3 DNA reads as TGCAGCGTTATCCAGGACCAATCCTACGAGCAGTACTTC.

This clonotype was seen at least ten times. CDR3 in amino acids: CASSYSGQVTEAFF. CDR3 DNA: TGTGCCAGCAGTTACTCTGGGCAGGTCACTGAAGCTTTCTTT. The gene calls are TRBV6-5 and TRBJ1-1; D gene ambiguous. Looked up from germline, CDR1 is MNHEY and CDR2 is SVGAGI. This CDR3 contains 14 residues. V was clipped by 0 bases and J by 4 bases, with 9 bases between them.

The gene calls are TRBV27 and TRBJ2-7, with 9 bases fitting TRBD2. This CDR3 is built from 15 residues. CDR1 is MNHEY, CDR2 SMNVEV, per germline (reference sequence). The V segment lost 3 bases and the J segment 1 base; nucleotides outside the gene matches: 4. The CDR3 loop reads CASSLVAGVSYEQYF. DNA of the CDR3: TGTGCCAGCAGTTTGGTAGCGGGAGTTTCCTACGAGCAGTACTTC.

The chain recombines TRBV9 with TRBJ2-3; 7 positions agree with TRBD2. The CDR3 loop spans 14 amino acids. CDR1 is SGDLS, CDR2 YYNGEE, per germline. J was trimmed by 1 base and V by 2 bases; bases with no gene match: 1. The chain's CDR3 is CASSVTSGTDTQYF. The DNA for the CDR3 is TGTGCCAGCAGCGTTACTAGCGGCACAGATACGCAGTATTTT.

This clonotype has at least ten counts. This chain joins TRBV5-1 and TRBJ2-3, with 8 nucleotides matching TRBD1. Germline V CDR1 and CDR2: SGHRS, YFSETQ. This CDR3 has 15 amino acids. Unmatched junction bases numbered 10, after V lost 4 bases and J lost 6 bases. CDR3 sequence: CASSVEQGAADTQYF. CDR3 nucleotide sequence: TGCGCCAGCAGCGTCGAGCAGGGGGCGGCGGATACGCAGTATTTT.

In its sample, this clonotype was seen many times. CDR3 DNA: TGTGCCAGCAGCTTCAACTTCGCAGATACGCAGTATTTT. Amino acids: CASSFNFADTQYF. The chain recombines TRBV7-2 with TRBJ2-3; no definite D call. Trimming removed 3 bases from V and 4 bases from J, with 8 bases in between. Per the germline V gene, CDR1 is SGHTA and CDR2 is FQGNSA. The CDR3 totals 13 residues.

The chain carries TRBV29-1 and TRBJ2-5, with TRBD1 matching 10 bases. Germline CDR1 reads SQVTM; CDR2 reads ANQGSEA. The junction had 9 bases not matched to a gene; V was cut back by 6 bases and J by 5 bases. The CDR3 sequence is 14 residues long. As DNA, the CDR3 is TGCAGCGTATACGGGACAGGGGTTCGGGAGACCCAGTACTTC. The encoded protein is CSVYGTGVRETQYF.

The chain's CDR3 is CASSYGTGRGRTQYF. CDR3 DNA: TGTGCCAGCAGTTACGGAACAGGACGAGGCCGGACCCAGTACTTC. V is TRBV6-2 or TRBV6-3 and J is TRBJ2-5, with TRBD1 as a possible D gene (5 bases). V shed 2 bases and J shed 7 bases, with 17 bases lying between them. CDR1 is MNHEY and CDR2 is SVGEGT in the germline V gene. CDR3 size: 15 residues.

This clonotype was seen a handful of times. The V and J genes are TRBV10-3 and TRBJ2-7; 10 bases agree with TRBD1. There are 14 residues in the CDR3. The V gene end was trimmed by 6 bases and the J gene end by 4 bases; junction bases not matched to a gene: 6. CDR1 is ENHRY, CDR2 SYGVKD, per germline. CDR3 sequence (DNA): TGTGCCATCAGGCCGGGACAGGGGAATTACGAGCAGTACTTC. This codes for CAIRPGQGNYEQYF.

This clonotype was observed at least ten times. The J gene is TRBJ2-1, the V gene TRBV19, with TRBD2 matching 7 bases. The J segment lost 14 bases and the V segment lost 5 bases, leaving 18 bases of the junction unmatched. Germline assignment: CDR1 LNHDA and CDR2 SQIVND (reference sequence). The CDR3 is 15 amino acids. CDR3 protein: CASSEEGQAGRIKFF. CDR3 DNA: TGTGCCAGTAGTGAAGAGGGGCAAGCGGGAAGGATAAAGTTCTTC.

This clonotype was seen at least ten times. The V call is TRBV7-2, the J call TRBJ2-1; D is undetermined. Germline V CDR1 and CDR2: SGHTA, FQGNSA. The CDR3 contains 14 residues. Between the trimmed V and J ends, which lost 1 base and 4 bases, there was a span of 8 bases. The CDR3 protein is CASSLGTEYNEQFF. The CDR3 DNA reads TGTGCCAGCAGCTTAGGCACCGAATACAATGAGCAGTTCTTC.

The rearrangement links TRBV5-1 to TRBJ2-7; D is possibly TRBD2 (7 bases). The CDR3 is 13 amino acids. Trimming left V 5 bases short and J 2 bases short, with 11 bases between. CDR1 is SGHRS, CDR2 YFSETQ, per germline. CDR3 protein: CASSGGAPYEQYF. DNA for the CDR3: TGCGCCAGCAGTGGGGGGGCCCCCTACGAGCAGTACTTC.

There are a few counts of this clonotype. The rearrangement joins TRBV20-1 to TRBJ2-7; 9 positions agree with TRBD1. Looked up from germline, CDR1 is DFQATT and CDR2 is SNEGSKA (reference sequence). The V segment lost 3 bases and the J segment 2 bases; nucleotides outside the gene matches: 5. CDR3 size: 14 residues. CDR3 sequence: CSARRGQGPYEQYF. The CDR3 coding sequence is TGCAGTGCTAGGCGCGGACAGGGGCCCTACGAGCAGTACTTC.

Regarding this clonotype: An end of the junction does not agree with germline; a read error may underlie this. V and J are TRBV11-1 and TRBJ2-5; D not certain. Germline CDR1 reads SGHAT; CDR2 reads FQDESV (reference sequence). The CDR3 totals 11 residues. CDR3 loop: CASSFGEAQYF. The CDR3 bases are TGTGCCAGCAGCTTCGGAGAGGCCCAGTACTTC. The variable domain in full, with the rest retrieved from reference TRBV11-1 and TRBJ2-5, is EAEVAQSPRYKITEKSQAVAFWCDPISGHATLYWYRQILGQGPELLVQFQDESVVDDSQLPKDRFSAERLKGVDSTLKIQPAELGDSAMYLCASSFGEAQYFGPGTRLLVL.

This clonotype was picked up many times. The chain has TRBV2 and TRBJ1-1; 7 nucleotides match TRBD1. The V gene end was trimmed by 7 bases and the J gene end by 1 base; junction bases not matched to a gene: 12. Germline V lookup: CDR1 SNHLY, CDR2 FYNNEI. The CDR3 loop spans 16 amino acids. CDR3 protein: CASKKYQGGTNTEAFF. In DNA form, the CDR3 reads TGTGCCAGCAAAAAATACCAGGGGGGAACGAACACTGAAGCTTTCTTT.